This T cell receptor (beta chain) was sequenced during a study of T cell responses to AZD1222 COVID-19 vaccine (dated by TCRdb to the early 2020s). Background on the whole study: AZD1222 recipients given second doses at about 4 weeks or at about 12 weeks were pooled, since spike-specific TCR depth and breadth were not found to differ between the two schedules. Trial participants were enrolled by age into 18-55, 56-69 and 70-plus year subgroups, with roughly 150, 30 and 60 TCR-sequenced participants respectively. A total of 233 trial participants underwent TCR sequencing, of whom 200 to 220 had received two doses of AZD1222 and roughly 26 had received two doses of the MenACWY control vaccine.

Per the publication, the time point label means: baseline before first vaccination. Vaccinee samples came from UK trials COV001 and COV002, including a single-blind randomized controlled phase 2/3 trial of AZD1222 (ChAdOx1 nCoV-19) in healthy adults. For TCRbeta chain sequencing, PBMC samples from trial participants were taken at day 0 and at day 28 after the second dose. Trimming accounts for 3 bases at V and 5 bases at J, while the number of junction bases matched to no gene is 10. Via the germline V gene (reference sequence), CDR1 is MNHEY and CDR2 SMNVEV. From its cysteine to its phenylalanine, the CDR3 spans 16 amino acids. The entry retains the CDR3 DNA only, 48 bases that are in frame from base 1. The CDR3 regions of human TCRbeta chains were subjected to immunosequencing. From the authors' description of their analysis: Repertoire TCRs were matched against a reference library of SARS-CoV-2-specific TCRs generated with the MIRA antigen-specificity platform. Breadth was defined as the fraction of unique TCRs that were SARS-CoV-2-associated. Depth was defined as the fraction of total T cells that were SARS-CoV-2-associated. Using the MIRA data, each spike-specific TCR was mapped to the spike region that the TCR reacts to and placed in a CD4 or CD8 class. Log10-transformed breadth and depth values were compared by one-way ANOVA with Sidak's multiple comparisons tests. This immuneACCESS table, as held by TCRdb, lists in-frame sequences with V and J called but not all clones. Of the missing ones, under half trace to an unresolved V gene in checked studies; the others have no known cause. For V, J and clone size, that table is used; D and trimming come from the DNA. The sample has roughly 77,000 clones on record, 90% to 95% of them singletons. The top ten hold around 4.9% of the sample.

What the research found in general, with its limitations: In the small 56-69-year group, the increase in depth fell short of significance, most likely because of low power. After two AZD1222 doses, spike-specific TCR breadth and depth were significantly higher than at day 0 and than in MenACWY recipients. Participants were mostly white British and included more females than males, and it was suggested by the authors that clonal diversity may have been underestimated. Because no day 14 peak-response samples were available, the repertoires could be characterized only after the peak T cell response. Reportedly, almost half of the unique spike-specific TCRs recognized epitopes lying outside the regions that are mutated in the B.1.351 and B.1.1.7 variants. The whole spike protein was spanned by vaccine-associated CD4 TCRs, and dominant responses were seen in regions 160-218 and 743-854. Conclusions about previously exposed vaccinees are limited, since just five or six AZD1222 recipients were seropositive for SARS-CoV-2 at baseline.

About this clone: It lacks a known antigen. No base-level quality is on record; no much larger clone is a single base apart.

The receptor was derived from an adult in good health. The input for sequencing was peripheral blood, taken on day 0 of AZD1222 vaccination. Recombination connected TRBV27 to TRBJ2-5; 9 central bases correspond to TRBD2. The CDR3 region reads CASSFGSGGYMETQYF. The nucleotide sequence is TGTGCCAGCAGTTTCGGGAGCGGGGGGTACATGGAGACCCAGTACTTC.